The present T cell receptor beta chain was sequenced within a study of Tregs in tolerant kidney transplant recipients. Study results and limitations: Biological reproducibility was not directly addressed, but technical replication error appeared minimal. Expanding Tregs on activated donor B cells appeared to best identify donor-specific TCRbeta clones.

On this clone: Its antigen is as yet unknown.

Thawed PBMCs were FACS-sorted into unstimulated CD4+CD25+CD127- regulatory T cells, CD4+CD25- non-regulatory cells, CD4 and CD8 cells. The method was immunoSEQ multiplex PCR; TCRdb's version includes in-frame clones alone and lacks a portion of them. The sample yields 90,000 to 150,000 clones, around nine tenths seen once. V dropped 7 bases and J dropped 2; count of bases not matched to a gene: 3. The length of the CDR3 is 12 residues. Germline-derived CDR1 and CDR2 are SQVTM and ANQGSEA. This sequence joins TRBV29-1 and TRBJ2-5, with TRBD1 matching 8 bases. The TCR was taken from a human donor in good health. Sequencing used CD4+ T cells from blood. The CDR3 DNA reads TGCAGCGCTCGGACAGGGCAAGAGACCCAGTACTTC. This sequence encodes CSARTGQETQYF. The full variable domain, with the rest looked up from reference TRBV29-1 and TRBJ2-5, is SAVISQKPSRDICQRGTSLTIQCQVDSQVTMMFWYRQQPGQSLTLIATANQGSEATYESGFVIDKFPISRPNLTFSTLTVSNMSPEDSSIYLCSARTGQETQYFGPGTRLLVL.